The next 27 T cell receptor beta chains were all read from a single sample in a study of tumor and adjacent non-tumor tissue in lung cancer. RNA was extracted from bulk tissue without any cell sorting. The library came from three nested PCR rounds adapted from ARM-PCR protocols. TCRdb processed the multiplex PCR reads anew with MiXCR; each CDR3 protein has one entry. The profile covers fewer than 85,000 distinct CDR3 sequences, with 75% to 90% appearing a single time and roughly 14% taken by the ten largest. Input material: lung tumor tissue. The receptors derive from a woman between 45 and 60 years old with non-small cell lung cancer.

The chain carries TRBV2 and TRBJ1-5; a possible D gene is TRBD1 (5 bases). CDR3 length: 14 residues. Trimming left V 7 bases short and J 7 bases short, with 17 bases between. The germline gives CDR1 SNHLY, CDR2 FYNNEI. CDR3 nucleotides: TGTGCCAGCAACGGAGAGGGGAAGTTGCAGCCCCAGCATTTT. This translates into CASNGEGKLQPQHF. Variable domain in full (rest from reference TRBV2 and TRBJ1-5): EPEVTQTPSHQVTQMGQEVILRCVPISNHLYFYWYRQILGQKVEFLVSFYNNEISEKSEIFDDQFSVERPDGSNFTLKIRSTKLEDSAMYFCASNGEGKLQPQHFGDGTRLSIL.

With regard to this clonotype: The conserved closing phenylalanine or tryptophan is absent in this CDR3, likely reflecting a read error. The chain has TRBV20-1 and TRBJ2-5; D gene uncertain. Germline V gene lookup returns CDR1 DFQATT and CDR2 SNEGSKA (reference sequence). This CDR3 comprises 14 residues. This CDR3 is CSAPNINFQEAQYS. The DNA of the CDR3 is TGCAGTGCTCCGAACATTAACTTTCAAGAGGCCCAGTACTCC.

Concerning this clonotype: Sequence at one end of the junction differs from germline and may be a read error. The chain joins TRBV11-2 to TRBJ2-5; the D gene could be TRBD1 or TRBD2 (6 bases each). The CDR3 has 15 amino acids. Germline assignment: CDR1 SGHAT and CDR2 FQNNGV. In nucleotides, the CDR3 is TGTGCCAGCAGCTTAGATATGGGGGGCGGGGAGACCCTGTACTTC. Its translation: CASSLDMGGGETLYF.

The chain joins TRBV20-1 to TRBJ2-7; D is perhaps TRBD2 (6 bases). CDR1 and CDR2 (germline): DFQATT, SNEGSKA (reference sequence). V was shortened by 1 base and J by 4 bases, with 17 bases between the two germline ends. The CDR3 extends over 15 amino acids. CDR3 in DNA: TGCAGTGCTAGAGTAACGGAGGGCCAGTCATACGAGCAGTACTTC. This encodes CSARVTEGQSYEQYF.

V and J are TRBV4-1 and TRBJ2-7; 8 positions agree with TRBD1. This CDR3 spans 17 amino acids. Looked up from germline, CDR1 is MGHRA and CDR2 is YSYEKL. The CDR3 DNA reads TGCACCAACAGCCAAGAAAGGATTGGGACAGGCTTCTACGAGCAGTACTTC. Encoded protein: CTNSQERIGTGFYEQYF.

The chain carries TRBV20-1 and TRBJ1-1, with D perhaps matching TRBD1 (5 bases). The CDR3 is made up of 12 amino acids. Germline V gene data show CDR1 as DFQATT and CDR2 as SNEGSKA (reference sequence). In DNA, the CDR3 is TGCAATGAGGAGGGGCTGTACACTGAAGCTTTCTTT. Its translation is CNEEGLYTEAFF.

A note on this clonotype: Since the CDR3 does not end with the conserved phenylalanine or tryptophan, this likely comes from a read error. The rearrangement uses TRBV11-2 and TRBJ2-7, with a weak D call TRBD2 (6 bases). CDR3 size: 15 residues. Germline V lookup: CDR1 SGHAT, CDR2 FQNNGV. The germline V and J ends were trimmed by 5 bases and 1 base, with 15 bases remaining between them. CDR3 in amino acids: CASSPWASASYEQYL. In nucleotides, the CDR3 is TGTGCCAGCAGCCCCTGGGCTAGCGCTTCCTACGAGCAGTACTTA.

On this clonotype: One end of the junction varies from germline; a read error may be responsible. The chain combines TRBV6-1 with TRBJ2-7, with 7 bases that match TRBD2. From germline, CDR1 is MNHNS and CDR2 SASEGT. The CDR3 totals 15 residues. CDR3 loop: CASRGSSGRAAEHYF. DNA for the CDR3: TGTGCCAGCAGAGGTAGTAGTGGGAGGGCCGCCGAGCATTACTTC.

This clonotype was picked up a small number of times. A much larger clone lies one base from this, so it may be a read error. The chain combines TRBV7-2 with TRBJ2-5; D unresolved. Trimming took 5 bases from V and 5 from J, leaving 18 bases between them. The CDR3 loop spans 15 amino acids. Germline CDR1 is SGHTA and CDR2 is FQGNSA. The CDR3 loop is CASSIEVRAWETQYF. In DNA, the CDR3 is TGTGCCAGCAGCATAGAGGTCAGAGCATGGGAGACCCAGTACTTC.

This clonotype came up once. One junction end disagrees with the germline gene, perhaps due to a read error. The rearrangement joins TRBV19 to TRBJ2-7; no clear D. CDR1 and CDR2 from the germline V gene are LNHDA and SQIVND (reference sequence). The CDR3 extends over 14 amino acids. This CDR3 is CASSDGQDYSERYF. As DNA, the CDR3 is TGTGCCAGTAGTGACGGGCAGGATTACAGTGAGCGGTACTTC.

Comment on this clonotype: One end of the junction varies from germline; a read error may be responsible. The rearrangement joins TRBV29-1 to TRBJ1-2; D is unresolved. The CDR3 loop spans 12 amino acids. From germline, CDR1 is SQVTM and CDR2 ANQGSEA. The CDR3 protein is CSAEGEVYGYTF. The CDR3 DNA reads as TGCAGCGCTGAAGGCGAGGTCTATGGTTACACCTTC.

Note on this clonotype: This likely comes from a read error, as the CDR3 has no conserved phenylalanine or tryptophan at its end. Because the CDR3's place on the DNA is in doubt, the DNA is left out and the CDR3 is given as listed by TCRdb. The genes are TRBV20-1 and TRBJ2-3; whether TRBD2, the table's D call, matches the DNA was not checked. Inclusive of both ends, the CDR3 amounts to 13 amino acids. Germline V lookup: CDR1 DFQATT, CDR2 SNEGSKA (reference sequence). This CDR3 reads CSAMTSDTDTQCL.

Worth noting for this clonotype: One end of the junction fails to match germline, which may point to a read error. The rearrangement uses TRBV6-2 or TRBV6-3 and TRBJ2-1, with 7 bases matching TRBD1. There are 15 residues in the CDR3. Germline loops: CDR1 MNHEY, CDR2 SVGEGT. The CDR3 spells CASTDWGQWYNEQLF. CDR3 DNA: TGTGCCAGCACCGACTGGGGACAGTGGTACAATGAGCAGTTATTC.

In its sample, this clonotype was seen once. An end of the junction does not agree with germline; a read error may underlie this. The rearrangement joins TRBV4-1 to TRBJ1-1, with a tentative D call TRBD1 (6 bases). Germline V gene lookup returns CDR1 MGHRA and CDR2 YSYEKL. The CDR3 has 14 amino acids. The CDR3 DNA sequence: TGCACCAGCGGCCAGACAACAGGGAGGACTGAAGCTTTCTTT. This encodes CTSGQTTGRTEAFF.

On this clonotype: A read error is likely, as this CDR3 ends without the conserved phenylalanine or tryptophan. The DNA is omitted, as the CDR3 cannot be located on it reliably, and the CDR3 follows TCRdb's listing. The chain employs TRBV11-2 and TRBJ1-2; TRBD1, the D gene given by the table, was not confirmed from the DNA. Germline V CDR1 and CDR2: SGHAT, FQNNGV. Both ends counted, the CDR3 spans 17 residues. The CDR3 is CASSFVVHDRGCYGYIL.

With regard to this clonotype: The junction shows a germline mismatch at one end, possibly a read error. This rearrangement joins TRBV5-4 to TRBJ2-7, with 8 bases aligning to TRBD2. The CDR3 is 16 residues long. Germline-derived CDR1 and CDR2 are SGHNT and YYREEE (reference sequence). The DNA for the CDR3 is TGTGCCAGCAGCTCAGGACAAGCGGGAGTGTTCAGCGAGCAGTATTTC. It specifies CASSSGQAGVFSEQYF.

The count of this clonotype is one. The germline gene is not matched at one end of the junction; a read error may be the cause. The chain uses TRBV11-2 and TRBJ1-4; D is unresolved. From germline, CDR1 is SGHAT and CDR2 FQNNGV. This CDR3 comprises 13 residues. The CDR3 nucleotides read TGTGCCAGCAGCTTATCGGTCACTGGAAGACTGTTGTTT. Translated: CASSLSVTGRLLF.

By share, this clonotype ranks as medium-sized. This chain connects TRBV20-1 to TRBJ2-7, with 12 bases that match TRBD2. CDR1 is DFQATT and CDR2 is SNEGSKA in the germline V gene (reference sequence). The V and J ends lost 6 bases and 2 bases, in that order; junction bases with no gene match: 5. The CDR3 is made up of 14 amino acids. CDR3 in amino acids: CSAELAGGTYEQYF. CDR3 nucleotide sequence: TGCAGTGCGGAACTAGCGGGAGGAACCTACGAGCAGTACTTC.

The chain has TRBV29-1 and TRBJ2-3; weak D call: TRBD1 (5 bases). The length of the CDR3 is 13 residues. Germline-derived CDR1 and CDR2 are SQVTM and ANQGSEA. V lost 8 bases and J 1 base, leaving 13 bases between the germline ends. CDR3 in amino acids: CSLRGHGTDTQYF. As DNA, the CDR3 is TGCAGCCTCCGAGGACATGGCACAGATACGCAGTATTTT.

This chain joins TRBV20-1 and TRBJ2-7, with D maybe TRBD2 (5 bases). Between the trimmed V and J ends, which lost 7 bases and 3 bases, there was a span of 19 bases. Germline V gene sequence: CDR1 DFQATT, CDR2 SNEGSKA (reference sequence). This CDR3 contains 14 residues. CDR3 residues: CSVSQEGAGYEQYF. CDR3 coding DNA: TGCAGTGTTAGTCAAGAAGGCGCGGGCTACGAGCAGTACTTC.

This chain connects TRBV28 to TRBJ2-3; the match to TRBD2 covers 9 bases. Germline V CDR1 and CDR2: MDHEN, SYDVKM. The CDR3 contains 16 residues. The chain's CDR3 is CVCSIGTSFSTDTQYF. In DNA form, the CDR3 reads TGTGTCTGCAGTATCGGGACTAGCTTCTCCACAGATACGCAGTATTTT.

A note on this clonotype: One junction end does not reproduce the germline sequence, and a read error may be involved. The V call is TRBV6-6, the J call TRBJ2-1, with no clear D. The V gene's germline CDR1 is MNHNY and CDR2 SVGAGI (reference sequence). This CDR3 spans 16 amino acids. CDR3 in amino acids: CAGSYVRGNLYNEQFF. CDR3 nucleotide sequence: TGTGCCGGCAGTTACGTTCGTGGAAACCTCTACAATGAGCAGTTCTTC.

Worth noting for this clonotype: Sequence at one end of the junction differs from germline and may be a read error. The V gene is TRBV10-2, the J gene TRBJ2-2; weak D call: TRBD2 (6 bases). CDR1 is WSHSY, CDR2 SAAADI, per germline. This CDR3 contains 13 residues. DNA of the CDR3: TGCGCCAGCAGTGAGGAGGGTGGCGGGGAGTTGCTTTTT. Translated, it gives CASSEEGGGELLF.

About this clonotype itself: A junction end diverges from the germline sequence, so it may reflect a read error. This sequence joins TRBV6-5 and TRBJ1-1; D unclear. The CDR3 has 13 amino acids. In germline, CDR1 is MNHEY, CDR2 SVGAGI. In DNA form, the CDR3 reads TGTGCCAGCATTAGTTCGGTGAACGCTGAAGCTTTCTTT. Translated, it gives CASISSVNAEAFF.

Details on this clonotype: One end of the junction varies from germline; a read error may be responsible. The chain uses TRBV11-2 and TRBJ2-1, with 9 bases matching TRBD1. Germline CDR1 is SGHAT and CDR2 is FQNNGV. The CDR3 consists of 12 residues. CDR3: CTSSTSPTGGLF. DNA of the CDR3: TGTACCAGTAGCACTAGCCCCACAGGGGGCCTCTTC.

V is TRBV6-1 and J is TRBJ1-1; D might be TRBD1 (5 bases). Germline V gene sequence: CDR1 MNHNS, CDR2 SASEGT. The CDR3 sequence is 14 residues long. The V and J ends lost 7 bases and 9 bases respectively, with 21 bases between them. DNA for the CDR3: TGTGCCAGCATTATGGATAGGGGAAGGACTAAAGCTTTCTTT. This codes for CASIMDRGRTKAFF.

At least ten counts were recorded for this clonotype. V gene TRBV7-8 combines with J gene TRBJ2-7; D is uncertain. Germline lookup yields CDR1 SGHVS and CDR2 FQNEAQ. CDR3 length: 15 amino acids. Trimming removed 1 base from V and 1 base from J, with 11 bases in between. In DNA form, the CDR3 reads TGTGCCAGCAGCTTAGGATCGGGTAGGTCCTACGAGCAGTACTTC. Amino acids: CASSLGSGRSYEQYF.